Presented here are 12 T cell receptor beta chains from one specimen sequenced in a study of Graves' ophthalmopathy and Graves' hyperthyroidism. The study amplified TCR beta CDR3 regions using RNA transcripts. Second-round multiplex PCR came after first-round RT-PCR with HTBI primers. In TCRdb, the multiplex PCR reads were re-called with MiXCR into one record per CDR3 protein. This table holds over a million distinct CDR3 sequences, 35% to 40% found once. The specimen was peripheral blood or thyroid tissue (not recorded which). The receptors come from an adult man with Graves' hyperthyroidism.

As for this clonotype: A much larger clone is a single base away; this may be a read error. The rearrangement joins TRBV2 to TRBJ1-5; D is ambiguous. Trimming took off 2 bases at V and 0 bases at J, with 8 bases between the two ends. There are 15 residues in the CDR3. CDR1 and CDR2 from the germline V gene are SNHLY and FYNNEI. CDR3 DNA: TGTGCCAGCAGTGAATACCTGTCTAGCAATCAGCCCCAGCATTTT. Translation gives CASSEYLSSNQPQHF.

This clonotype was picked up many times. The CDR3 sequence is CASSAGTENTYEQYF. The CDR3 DNA sequence: TGTGCCAGCAGCGCCGGGACGGAGAATACCTACGAGCAGTACTTC. The gene calls are TRBV7-9 and TRBJ2-7; D could derive from TRBD1 or TRBD2 (5 bases each). Germline assignment: CDR1 SEHNR and CDR2 FQNEAQ (reference sequence). The germline V and J ends were trimmed by 5 bases and 2 bases, with 16 bases remaining between them. The CDR3 loop spans 15 amino acids.

The chain uses TRBV18 and TRBJ2-7; TRBD1 matches at 9 bases. V gave up 0 bases and J gave up 6 bases; unmatched junction bases: 6. CDR1 and CDR2 from the germline V gene are KGHSH and LQKENI. This CDR3 is built from 15 residues. CDR3: CASSPPWGQGSEQYF. The CDR3 DNA reads TGTGCCAGCTCACCACCGTGGGGACAGGGTAGCGAGCAGTACTTC. Full variable domain (rest looked up from reference TRBV18 and TRBJ2-7): NAGVMQNPRHLVRRRGQEARLRCSPMKGHSHVYWYRQLPEEGLKFMVYLQKENIIDESGMPKERFSAEFPKEGPSILRIQQVVRGDSAAYFCASSPPWGQGSEQYFGPGTRLTVT.

For the CDR3, the DNA is TGTGCCACCAGCTACAGGGGGCGCGGAGGGGCTACTGATCAGCCCCAGCATTTT. It encodes CATSYRGRGGATDQPQHF. J is TRBJ1-5 and V is TRBV24-1; TRBD1 matches 9 bases. After removal of 7 bases from V and 5 bases from J, the junction contained 17 bases not matched to a gene. The CDR3 consists of 18 residues. CDR1 and CDR2 from the germline V gene are KGHDR and SFDVKD.

The chain combines TRBV29-1 with TRBJ1-1, with D possibly matching TRBD1 (6 bases). In germline, CDR1 is SQVTM, CDR2 ANQGSEA. The V end lost 4 bases, the J end lost 4 bases, and 22 bases lay between the germline ends. The CDR3 consists of 16 residues. CDR3 bases: TGCAGCGTTGCAGGGGCCGGGAAGAATGCAGCCACTGAAGCTTTCTTT. Residues: CSVAGAGKNAATEAFF.

This clonotype occurred many times. Here the CDR3 reads CASAGTVNTEAFF. The CDR3 DNA is TGCGCCAGCGCCGGGACTGTGAACACTGAAGCTTTCTTT. The chain couples TRBV5-1 to TRBJ1-1, with D possibly matching TRBD1 (5 bases). Germline loops: CDR1 SGHRS, CDR2 YFSETQ. V was cut by 7 bases and J by 0 bases, with 10 bases left in between. The CDR3 has 13 residues.

As to this clonotype: A much larger clone is a single base away; this may be a read error. The missing conserved phenylalanine or tryptophan at the end of this CDR3 makes a read error likely. V usage is TRBV7-2 and J usage is TRBJ2-7; 7 bases are a match to TRBD2. From germline, CDR1 is SGHTA and CDR2 FQGNSA. The CDR3 length is 15 residues. V shed 5 bases, J shed 0 bases, and the junction held 7 bases outside the gene matches. The CDR3 nucleotides read TGTGCCAGCAGCATAGAAGCGGGACTCTCCTACGAGCAGTACTGC. Protein product: CASSIEAGLSYEQYC.

Notes on this clonotype: A much larger clone lies a single base off, so this may be a read error. The rearrangement uses TRBV12-3 or TRBV12-4 and TRBJ1-2; D unresolved. V gave up 8 bases and J gave up 8 bases, with 18 bases separating them. The CDR3 loop spans 13 amino acids. The CDR3 nucleotides read TGTGCCAGCCGTCCCTCCTACATGGCCGGCTACACCTTC. Translating it yields CASRPSYMAGYTF.

The table lists this clonotype with a few counts. The chain recombines TRBV2 with TRBJ2-2, with 9 bases fitting TRBD2. V was pared by 9 bases and J by 0 bases, with 2 bases of the junction left unmatched. Looked up from germline, CDR1 is SNHLY and CDR2 is FYNNEI. The CDR3 totals 14 residues. The CDR3 DNA follows: TGTGCCAGGACTAGCGGAACGAACACCGGGGAGCTGTTTTTT. As protein: CARTSGTNTGELFF.

This clonotype was detected only a few times. The rearrangement uses TRBV7-9 and TRBJ2-7, with D hard to call. The germline V gene encodes CDR1 SEHNR and CDR2 FQNEAQ (reference sequence). Trimming cost V 0 bases and J 3 bases, with 9 bases left between them. The CDR3 is 14 amino acids. The CDR3: CASSLAARYYEQYF. In DNA, the CDR3 is TGTGCCAGCAGCTTAGCGGCTAGGTACTACGAGCAGTACTTC.

This clonotype has a count of ten or more. The chain combines TRBV14 with TRBJ2-7; D possibly corresponds to TRBD2 (6 bases). Deletions cut 0 bases from V and 4 bases from J, with 13 bases between. In germline, CDR1 is SGHDN, CDR2 FVKESK. CDR3 length: 15 amino acids. The CDR3 coding sequence is TGTGCCAGCAGCCAAGATAGCGGCATCCAGTACGAGCAGTACTTC. As protein: CASSQDSGIQYEQYF.

The chain couples TRBV11-3 to TRBJ2-7; a possible D gene is TRBD2 (6 bases). The CDR3 runs 14 residues. V lost 1 base to trimming and J lost 5 bases, with 12 bases between them. The germline V gene has CDR1 SGHNT and CDR2 YENEEA. The CDR3 DNA reads TGTGCCAGCAGCTTAGGACGGGGGACCAACGAGCAGTACTTC. This encodes CASSLGRGTNEQYF.